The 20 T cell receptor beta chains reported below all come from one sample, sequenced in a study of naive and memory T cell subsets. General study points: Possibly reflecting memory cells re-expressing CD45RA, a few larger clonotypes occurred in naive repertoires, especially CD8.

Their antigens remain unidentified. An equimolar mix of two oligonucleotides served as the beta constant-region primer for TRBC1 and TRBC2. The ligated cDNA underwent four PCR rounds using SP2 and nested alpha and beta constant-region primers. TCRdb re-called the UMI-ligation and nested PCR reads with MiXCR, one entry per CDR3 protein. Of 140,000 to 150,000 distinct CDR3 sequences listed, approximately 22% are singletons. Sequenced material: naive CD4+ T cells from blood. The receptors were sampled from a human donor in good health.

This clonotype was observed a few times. The CDR3 sequence is CASSLAGHLQETQYF. As DNA, the CDR3 is TGTGCCAGCAGCTTAGCGGGACACCTCCAAGAGACCCAGTACTTC. This chain uses TRBV7-2 with TRBJ2-5; perhaps TRBD1 as D (6 bases). The CDR3 has 15 amino acids. Trimming pared 0 bases from V and 1 base from J, leaving 9 bases between. Looked up from germline, CDR1 is SGHTA and CDR2 is FQGNSA.

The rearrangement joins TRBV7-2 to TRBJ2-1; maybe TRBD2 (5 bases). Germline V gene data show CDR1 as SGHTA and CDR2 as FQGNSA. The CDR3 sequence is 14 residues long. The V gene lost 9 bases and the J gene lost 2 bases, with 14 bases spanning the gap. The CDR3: CASMPGNTYNEQFF. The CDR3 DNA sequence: TGTGCCAGTATGCCCGGGAACACCTACAATGAGCAGTTCTTC.

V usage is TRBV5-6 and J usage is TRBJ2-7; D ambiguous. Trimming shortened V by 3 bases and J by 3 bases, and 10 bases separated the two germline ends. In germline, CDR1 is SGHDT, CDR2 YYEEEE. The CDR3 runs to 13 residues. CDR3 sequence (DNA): TGTGCCAGCAGCTCCACAGACCTCTACGAGCAGTACTTC. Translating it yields CASSSTDLYEQYF.

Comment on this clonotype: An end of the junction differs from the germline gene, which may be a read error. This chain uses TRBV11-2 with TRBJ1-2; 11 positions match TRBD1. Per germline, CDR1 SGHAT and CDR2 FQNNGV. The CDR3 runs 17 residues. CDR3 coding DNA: TGTGCCAGCAGCTTGGTGGTCGGTGGACAGGGGGCCGGCGGCTACGCCTTC. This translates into CASSLVVGGQGAGGYAF.

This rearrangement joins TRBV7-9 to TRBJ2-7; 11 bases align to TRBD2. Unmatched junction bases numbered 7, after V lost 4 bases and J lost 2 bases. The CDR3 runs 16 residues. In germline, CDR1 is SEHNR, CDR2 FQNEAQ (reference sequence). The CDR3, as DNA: TGTGCCAGCAGCTCGTCCGGGACTAGCGGCCCCTACGAGCAGTACTTC. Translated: CASSSSGTSGPYEQYF.

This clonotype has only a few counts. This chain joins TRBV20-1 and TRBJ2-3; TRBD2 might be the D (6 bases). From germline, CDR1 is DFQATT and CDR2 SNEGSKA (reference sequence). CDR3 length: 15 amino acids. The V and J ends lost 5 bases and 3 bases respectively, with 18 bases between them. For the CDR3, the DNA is TGCAGTGCTCCCAAGGGAGCGGGCAAAACAGATACGCAGTATTTT. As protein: CSAPKGAGKTDTQYF.

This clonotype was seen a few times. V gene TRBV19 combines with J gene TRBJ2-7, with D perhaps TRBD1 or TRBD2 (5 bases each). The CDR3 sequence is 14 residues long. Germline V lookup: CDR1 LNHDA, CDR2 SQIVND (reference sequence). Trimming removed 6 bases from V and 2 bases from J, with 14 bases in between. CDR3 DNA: TGTGCCAGTAGCCCTCAGGGAGCTCCCTACGAGCAGTACTTC. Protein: CASSPQGAPYEQYF. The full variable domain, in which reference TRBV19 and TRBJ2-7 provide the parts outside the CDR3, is DGGITQSPKYLFRKEGQNVTLSCEQNLNHDAMYWYRQDPGQGLRLIYYSQIVNDFQKGDIAEGYSVSREKKESFPLTVTSAQKNPTAFYLCASSPQGAPYEQYFGPGTRLTVT.

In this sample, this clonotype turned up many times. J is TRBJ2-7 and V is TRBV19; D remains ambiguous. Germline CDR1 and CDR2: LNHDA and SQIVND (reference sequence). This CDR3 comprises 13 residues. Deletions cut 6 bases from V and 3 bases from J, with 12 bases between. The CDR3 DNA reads TGTGCCAGTAGCCCTGGACCGGGCTACGAGCAGTACTTC. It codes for CASSPGPGYEQYF.

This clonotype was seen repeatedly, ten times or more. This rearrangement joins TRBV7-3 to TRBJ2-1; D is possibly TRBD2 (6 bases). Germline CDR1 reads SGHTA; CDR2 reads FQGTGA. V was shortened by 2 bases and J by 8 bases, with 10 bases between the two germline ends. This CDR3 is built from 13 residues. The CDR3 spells CASSLGRSDEQFF. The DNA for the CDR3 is TGTGCCAGCAGCTTAGGGAGGAGCGATGAGCAGTTCTTC.

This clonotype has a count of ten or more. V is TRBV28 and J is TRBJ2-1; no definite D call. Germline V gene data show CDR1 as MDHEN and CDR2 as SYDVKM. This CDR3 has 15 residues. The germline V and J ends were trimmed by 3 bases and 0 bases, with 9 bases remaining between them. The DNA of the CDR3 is TGTGCCAGCAGTTTGAAGGTCGGCTCCTACAATGAGCAGTTCTTC. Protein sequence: CASSLKVGSYNEQFF.

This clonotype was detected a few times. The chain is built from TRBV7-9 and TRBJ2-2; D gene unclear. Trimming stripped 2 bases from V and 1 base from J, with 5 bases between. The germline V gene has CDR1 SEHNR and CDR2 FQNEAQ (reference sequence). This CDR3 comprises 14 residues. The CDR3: CASSLLGNTGELFF. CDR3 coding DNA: TGTGCCAGCAGCTTATTAGGGAACACCGGGGAGCTGTTTTTT.

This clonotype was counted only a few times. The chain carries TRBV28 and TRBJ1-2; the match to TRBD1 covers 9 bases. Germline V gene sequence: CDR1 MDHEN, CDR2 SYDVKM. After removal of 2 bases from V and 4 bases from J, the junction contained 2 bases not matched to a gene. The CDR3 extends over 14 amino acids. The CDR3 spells CASSLQTGGYGYTF. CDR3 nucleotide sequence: TGTGCCAGCAGTTTACAGACAGGGGGCTATGGCTACACCTTC.

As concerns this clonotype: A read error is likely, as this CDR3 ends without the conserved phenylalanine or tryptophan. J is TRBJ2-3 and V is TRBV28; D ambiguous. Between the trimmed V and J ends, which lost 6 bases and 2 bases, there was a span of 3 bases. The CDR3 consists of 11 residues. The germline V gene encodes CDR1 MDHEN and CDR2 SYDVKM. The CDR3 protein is CASRSTDTQYL. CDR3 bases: TGTGCCAGCAGGTCCACAGATACGCAGTATCTT.

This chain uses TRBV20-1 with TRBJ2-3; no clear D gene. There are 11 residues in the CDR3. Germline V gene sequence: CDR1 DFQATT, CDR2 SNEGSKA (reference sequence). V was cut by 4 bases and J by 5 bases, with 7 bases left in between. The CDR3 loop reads CSAIELDTQYF. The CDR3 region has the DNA TGCAGTGCTATAGAGCTAGATACGCAGTATTTT.

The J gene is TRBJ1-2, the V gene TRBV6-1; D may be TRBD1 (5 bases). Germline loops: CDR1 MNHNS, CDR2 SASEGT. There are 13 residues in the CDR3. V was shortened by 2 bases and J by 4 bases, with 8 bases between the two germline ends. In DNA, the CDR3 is TGTGCCAGCAGTGAAAGGGGAGGCTATGGCTACACCTTC. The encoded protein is CASSERGGYGYTF.

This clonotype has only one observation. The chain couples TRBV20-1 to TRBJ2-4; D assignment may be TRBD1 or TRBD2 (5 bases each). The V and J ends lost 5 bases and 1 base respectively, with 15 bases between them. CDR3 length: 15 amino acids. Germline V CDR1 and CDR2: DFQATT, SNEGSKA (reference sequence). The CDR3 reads CSAFGAREAKNIQYF. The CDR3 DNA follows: TGCAGTGCTTTCGGGGCCCGAGAGGCCAAAAACATTCAGTACTTC.

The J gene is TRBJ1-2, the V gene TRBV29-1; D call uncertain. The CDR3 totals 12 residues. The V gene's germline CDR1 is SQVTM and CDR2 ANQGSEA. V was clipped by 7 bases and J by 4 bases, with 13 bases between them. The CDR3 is CSAQRGFYGYTF. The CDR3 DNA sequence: TGCAGCGCCCAGCGAGGTTTCTATGGCTACACCTTC.

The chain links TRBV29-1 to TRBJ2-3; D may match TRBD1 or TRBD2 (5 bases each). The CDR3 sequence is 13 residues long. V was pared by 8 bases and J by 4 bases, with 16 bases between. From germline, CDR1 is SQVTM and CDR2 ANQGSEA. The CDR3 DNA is TGCAGCCCGAGAGGGGATCTTCCAGATACGCAGTATTTT. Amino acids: CSPRGDLPDTQYF.

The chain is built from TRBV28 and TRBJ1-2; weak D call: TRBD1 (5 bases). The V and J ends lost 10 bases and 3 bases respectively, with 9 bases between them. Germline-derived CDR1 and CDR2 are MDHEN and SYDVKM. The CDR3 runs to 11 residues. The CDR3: CAIGTHYGYTF. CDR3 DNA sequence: TGTGCCATCGGGACTCACTATGGCTACACCTTC.

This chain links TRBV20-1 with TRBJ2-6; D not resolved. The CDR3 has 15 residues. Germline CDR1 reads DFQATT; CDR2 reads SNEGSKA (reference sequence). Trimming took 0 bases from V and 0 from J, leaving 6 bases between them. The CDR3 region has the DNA TGCAGTGCTAGAGACTATACCTCTGGGGCCAACGTCCTGACTTTC. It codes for CSARDYTSGANVLTF.